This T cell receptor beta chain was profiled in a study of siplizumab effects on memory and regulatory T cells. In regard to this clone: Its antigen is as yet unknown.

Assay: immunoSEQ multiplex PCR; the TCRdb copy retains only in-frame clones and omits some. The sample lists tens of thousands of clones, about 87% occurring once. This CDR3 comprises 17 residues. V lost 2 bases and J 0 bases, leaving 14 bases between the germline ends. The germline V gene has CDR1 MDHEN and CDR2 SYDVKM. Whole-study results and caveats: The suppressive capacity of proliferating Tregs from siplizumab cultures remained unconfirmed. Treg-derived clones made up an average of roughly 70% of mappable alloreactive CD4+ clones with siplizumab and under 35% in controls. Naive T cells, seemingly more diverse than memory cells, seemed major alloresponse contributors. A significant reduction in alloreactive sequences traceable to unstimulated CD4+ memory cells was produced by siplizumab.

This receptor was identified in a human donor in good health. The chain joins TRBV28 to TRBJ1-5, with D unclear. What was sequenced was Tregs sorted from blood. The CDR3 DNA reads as TGTGCCAGCAGTTTAGAGAGGCGGACTTTTAGCAATCAGCCCCAGCATTTT. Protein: CASSLERRTFSNQPQHF.